Listed below are T cell receptor beta chains from one sample, sequenced in a study of cytomegalovirus exposure and HLA in healthy donors. Repertoires were generated with immunoSEQ multiplex PCR, while TCRdb's copy carries only in-frame clones and drops some. The data hold 150,000 to 200,000 clones, with over 80% observed a single time. The material sequenced was PBMCs. The receptors shown here come from a girl aged 10-17 years in good health and CMV-seropositive. Both conserved end residues are part of each CDR3. Fields, in order: D gene, clone size, V gene, J gene, CDR3 protein, CDR3 DNA. The D gene is left open where the match is weak. Where a row states a size, it is once, few, many or the class of an expanded clone; other rows omit it.

d_call: .
clone_size: .
v_call: TRBV5-1
j_call: TRBJ1-4
cdr3_aa: CASSLGGTGGNEKLFF
cdr3_nt: TGCGCCAGCAGCCTCGGAGGGACCGGGGGTAATGAAAAACTGTTTTTT

d_call: .
clone_size: .
v_call: TRBV6-5
j_call: TRBJ1-2
cdr3_aa: CASSTMDRNYGYTF
cdr3_nt: TGTGCCAGCAGTACCATGGACAGAAACTATGGCTACACCTTC

d_call: .
clone_size: .
v_call: TRBV7-6
j_call: TRBJ1-1
cdr3_aa: CASSPGAETEAFF
cdr3_nt: TGTGCCAGCAGTCCAGGGGCCGAGACTGAAGCTTTCTTT

d_call: TRBD1
clone_size: .
v_call: TRBV10-1
j_call: TRBJ2-7
cdr3_aa: CASSEVPGQIYEQYF
cdr3_nt: TGCGCCAGCAGTGAGGTCCCGGGACAGATCTACGAGCAGTACTTC

d_call: .
clone_size: .
v_call: TRBV7-9
j_call: TRBJ1-1
cdr3_aa: CASSFETEAFF
cdr3_nt: TGTGCCAGCAGCTTCGAGACTGAAGCTTTCTTT

d_call: .
clone_size: .
v_call: TRBV28
j_call: TRBJ2-5
cdr3_aa: CACRDNLLKKAGTQYF
cdr3_nt: TGTGCCTGCCGAGACAACCTCCTCAAAAAAGCGGGGACCCAGTACTTC

d_call: TRBD1
clone_size: .
v_call: TRBV7-6
j_call: TRBJ2-3
cdr3_aa: CASSLNLDRVLTSDTQYF
cdr3_nt: TGTGCCAGCAGCCTCAACCTCGACAGGGTCTTGACGTCAGATACGCAGTATTTT

d_call: .
clone_size: .
v_call: TRBV4-1
j_call: TRBJ2-1
cdr3_aa: CASSRKTGEPTTNEQFF
cdr3_nt: TGCGCCAGCAGCCGGAAAACGGGGGAGCCTACGACTAATGAGCAGTTCTTC

d_call: .
clone_size: .
v_call: TRBV6-1
j_call: TRBJ2-7
cdr3_aa: CASSVSTATYEQYF
cdr3_nt: TGTGCCAGCAGCGTCTCGACAGCTACCTACGAGCAGTACTTC

d_call: .
clone_size: .
v_call: TRBV6-5
j_call: TRBJ1-3
cdr3_aa: CASSYLASGNTIYF
cdr3_nt: TGTGCCAGCAGTTACTTGGCCTCTGGAAACACCATATATTTT

d_call: TRBD1
clone_size: .
v_call: TRBV10-1
j_call: TRBJ2-7
cdr3_aa: CASSEAGGYEQYF
cdr3_nt: TGCGCCAGCAGTGAGGCAGGGGGCTACGAGCAGTACTTC

d_call: TRBD2
clone_size: .
v_call: TRBV6-5
j_call: TRBJ2-1
cdr3_aa: CASSYSTSGRTRVQFF
cdr3_nt: TGTGCCAGCAGTTACTCGACTAGCGGGAGGACTCGGGTTCAGTTCTTC

d_call: TRBD2
clone_size: .
v_call: TRBV5-5
j_call: TRBJ2-1
cdr3_aa: CASSLVGSGGEQFF
cdr3_nt: TGTGCCAGCAGCTTGGTAGGTAGCGGGGGCGAGCAGTTCTTC

d_call: TRBD1
clone_size: .
v_call: TRBV29-1
j_call: TRBJ1-5
cdr3_aa: CSVTGDRYQPQHF
cdr3_nt: TGCAGCGTCACGGGGGACAGGTATCAGCCCCAGCATTTT

d_call: TRBD1
clone_size: once
v_call: TRBV27
j_call: TRBJ1-1
cdr3_aa: CASSADRVIMNTEAFF
cdr3_nt: TGTGCCAGCAGTGCGGACAGGGTGATCATGAACACTGAAGCTTTCTTT

d_call: TRBD2
clone_size: .
v_call: TRBV4-1
j_call: TRBJ2-5
cdr3_aa: CASSPSGRETQYF
cdr3_nt: TGCGCCAGCAGCCCTAGCGGGAGAGAGACCCAGTACTTC

d_call: .
clone_size: .
v_call: TRBV15
j_call: TRBJ1-5
cdr3_aa: CATSIIGANQPQHF
cdr3_nt: TGTGCCACCAGCATAATTGGGGCGAATCAGCCCCAGCATTTT

d_call: TRBD2
clone_size: .
v_call: TRBV27
j_call: TRBJ2-1
cdr3_aa: CASGSGGRGQYNEQFF
cdr3_nt: TGTGCCAGCGGAAGCGGGGGGAGAGGGCAGTACAATGAGCAGTTCTTC

d_call: .
clone_size: .
v_call: TRBV19
j_call: TRBJ1-5
cdr3_aa: CASSISPPYSNQPQHF
cdr3_nt: TGTGCCAGTAGTATCTCCCCTCCCTATAGCAATCAGCCCCAGCATTTT

d_call: .
clone_size: .
v_call: TRBV7-2
j_call: TRBJ1-5
cdr3_aa: CASSFDGITNQPQHF
cdr3_nt: TGTGCCAGCAGCTTCGACGGGATAACCAATCAGCCCCAGCATTTT

d_call: TRBD2
clone_size: few
v_call: TRBV15
j_call: TRBJ2-7
cdr3_aa: CATRKAGGTSYEQYF
cdr3_nt: TGTGCCACCAGAAAAGCGGGAGGGACCTCCTACGAGCAGTACTTC

d_call: .
clone_size: .
v_call: TRBV19
j_call: TRBJ2-4
cdr3_aa: CASSMDRAKNIQYF
cdr3_nt: TGTGCCAGTAGTATGGACAGAGCCAAAAACATTCAGTACTTC

d_call: .
clone_size: .
v_call: TRBV7-9
j_call: TRBJ2-1
cdr3_aa: CASSSRTGSSYNEQFF
cdr3_nt: TGTGCCAGCAGCTCGAGGACGGGGAGCTCCTACAATGAGCAGTTCTTC

d_call: .
clone_size: .
v_call: TRBV7-8
j_call: TRBJ1-5
cdr3_aa: CASSPQGPQPQHF
cdr3_nt: TGTGCCAGCAGCCCCCAGGGTCCTCAGCCCCAGCATTTT

d_call: .
clone_size: .
v_call: TRBV11-1
j_call: TRBJ2-3
cdr3_aa: CASSFGGDSTDTQYF
cdr3_nt: TGTGCCAGCAGCTTCGGAGGAGACTCCACAGATACGCAGTATTTT

d_call: TRBD2
clone_size: .
v_call: TRBV7-3
j_call: TRBJ2-1
cdr3_aa: CASSLGRTSGRIDEQFF
cdr3_nt: TGTGCCAGCAGCTTAGGCCGGACTAGCGGGAGAATCGATGAGCAGTTCTTC

d_call: .
clone_size: .
v_call: TRBV28
j_call: TRBJ2-7
cdr3_aa: CASSPASRREQYF
cdr3_nt: TGTGCCAGCAGCCCAGCCTCGAGGCGCGAGCAGTACTTC

d_call: TRBD1
clone_size: .
v_call: TRBV27
j_call: TRBJ1-2
cdr3_aa: CASSDRGTGAYGYTF
cdr3_nt: TGTGCCAGCAGTGACCGCGGGACAGGGGCATACGGCTACACCTTC

d_call: .
clone_size: .
v_call: TRBV27
j_call: TRBJ2-3
cdr3_aa: CASRQLASTDTQYF
cdr3_nt: TGTGCCAGCAGACAGCTAGCGAGCACAGATACGCAGTATTTT

d_call: .
clone_size: few
v_call: TRBV5-1
j_call: TRBJ2-1
cdr3_aa: CASSLTGTVGNEQFF
cdr3_nt: TGCGCCAGCAGCTTGACAGGAACGGTAGGGAATGAGCAGTTCTTC

d_call: .
clone_size: .
v_call: TRBV21-1
j_call: TRBJ1-5
cdr3_aa: CARRPTGLGNQPQHF
cdr3_nt: TGTGCCAGGAGGCCGACAGGGTTAGGGAATCAGCCCCAGCATTTT

d_call: TRBD1
clone_size: .
v_call: TRBV5-6
j_call: TRBJ1-2
cdr3_aa: CASSLAFRAGGYGYTF
cdr3_nt: TGTGCCAGCAGCTTGGCCTTTAGGGCAGGGGGCTATGGCTACACCTTC

d_call: TRBD1
clone_size: .
v_call: TRBV4-3
j_call: TRBJ2-7
cdr3_aa: CASRQDPGGSYEQYF
cdr3_nt: TGCGCCAGCAGGCAAGACCCAGGGGGCTCCTACGAGCAGTACTTC

d_call: .
clone_size: .
v_call: TRBV5-1
j_call: TRBJ1-2
cdr3_aa: CASSLGDNYGYTF
cdr3_nt: TGCGCCAGCAGCTTAGGAGATAACTATGGCTACACCTTC

d_call: TRBD1
clone_size: .
v_call: TRBV27
j_call: TRBJ1-1
cdr3_aa: CASSGTTGANLPAFF
cdr3_nt: TGTGCCAGCAGTGGAACGACAGGGGCTAACCTTCCAGCTTTCTTT

d_call: .
clone_size: few
v_call: TRBV6-1
j_call: TRBJ1-5
cdr3_aa: CASSEWRGGNQPQHF
cdr3_nt: TGTGCCAGCAGTGAATGGCGGGGGGGCAATCAGCCCCAGCATTTT

d_call: .
clone_size: .
v_call: TRBV6-4
j_call: TRBJ1-5
cdr3_aa: CASSDRGNNQPQHF
cdr3_nt: TGTGCCAGCAGTGACAGGGGAAATAATCAGCCCCAGCATTTT

d_call: .
clone_size: .
v_call: TRBV6-1
j_call: TRBJ2-1
cdr3_aa: CASSELASTPPQEQFF
cdr3_nt: TGTGCCAGCAGTGAGTTAGCTAGCACCCCCCCTCAGGAGCAGTTCTTC

d_call: .
clone_size: .
v_call: TRBV6-5
j_call: TRBJ2-1
cdr3_aa: CASTAGLYNEQFF
cdr3_nt: TGTGCCAGCACGGCAGGGCTTTACAATGAGCAGTTCTTC

d_call: .
clone_size: .
v_call: TRBV10-3
j_call: TRBJ2-3
cdr3_aa: CAISGDRDLDTQYF
cdr3_nt: TGTGCCATCAGTGGGGACCGGGACTTGGATACGCAGTATTTT

d_call: .
clone_size: .
v_call: TRBV19
j_call: TRBJ1-3
cdr3_aa: CASSVTGTGNTIYF
cdr3_nt: TGTGCCAGTAGCGTAACAGGGACCGGAAACACCATATATTTT

d_call: TRBD1
clone_size: .
v_call: TRBV4-2
j_call: TRBJ2-2
cdr3_aa: CASSQDRGRLTGELFF
cdr3_nt: TGTGCCAGCAGCCAAGACAGGGGGCGTCTGACCGGGGAGCTGTTTTTT

d_call: .
clone_size: .
v_call: TRBV2
j_call: TRBJ2-5
cdr3_aa: CASGGRRQETQYF
cdr3_nt: TGTGCCAGCGGCGGTCGCAGACAAGAGACCCAGTACTTC

d_call: .
clone_size: .
v_call: TRBV6-1
j_call: TRBJ1-5
cdr3_aa: CASSDSIYEAYSNQPQHF
cdr3_nt: TGTGCCAGCAGTGATTCAATCTATGAGGCGTATAGCAATCAGCCCCAGCATTTT

d_call: TRBD1
clone_size: once
v_call: TRBV10-1
j_call: TRBJ2-7
cdr3_aa: CASSQYRGPYEQYF
cdr3_nt: TGCGCCAGCAGTCAATACAGGGGCCCCTACGAGCAGTACTTC

d_call: .
clone_size: .
v_call: TRBV9
j_call: TRBJ2-1
cdr3_aa: CASSVGDWGRGQGDEQFF
cdr3_nt: TGTGCCAGCAGCGTAGGGGATTGGGGGCGGGGTCAGGGGGATGAGCAGTTCTTC

d_call: TRBD2
clone_size: once
v_call: TRBV7-6
j_call: TRBJ2-1
cdr3_aa: CASSSQREGFYNEQFF
cdr3_nt: TGTGCCAGCAGCTCCCAGCGGGAGGGCTTCTACAATGAGCAGTTCTTC

d_call: TRBD1
clone_size: .
v_call: TRBV28
j_call: TRBJ2-7
cdr3_aa: CASGQGGVYEQYF
cdr3_nt: TGTGCCAGCGGACAGGGGGGGGTCTACGAGCAGTACTTC

d_call: TRBD1
clone_size: .
v_call: TRBV7-2
j_call: TRBJ1-2
cdr3_aa: CASSLAVLAGGMEGYTF
cdr3_nt: TGTGCCAGCAGCTTAGCGGTCTTGGCAGGGGGAATGGAAGGCTACACCTTC

d_call: TRBD2
clone_size: once
v_call: TRBV4-3
j_call: TRBJ2-3
cdr3_aa: CASSQETSGGADTQYF
cdr3_nt: TGCGCCAGCAGCCAAGAAACGAGCGGGGGGGCAGATACGCAGTATTTT

d_call: TRBD1
clone_size: .
v_call: TRBV9
j_call: TRBJ2-7
cdr3_aa: CASSAPGTGGGEQYF
cdr3_nt: TGTGCCAGCAGCGCCCCCGGGACAGGGGGTGGCGAGCAGTACTTC

d_call: .
clone_size: .
v_call: TRBV30
j_call: TRBJ1-1
cdr3_aa: CAWTKGGTEAFF
cdr3_nt: TGTGCCTGGACCAAGGGGGGGACTGAAGCTTTCTTT

d_call: TRBD1
clone_size: .
v_call: TRBV18
j_call: TRBJ2-1
cdr3_aa: CASSPGTDDNEQFF
cdr3_nt: TGTGCCAGCTCACCCGGGACAGACGACAATGAGCAGTTCTTC

d_call: TRBD2
clone_size: .
v_call: TRBV19
j_call: TRBJ2-5
cdr3_aa: CASSIVTSGKQETQYF
cdr3_nt: TGTGCCAGTAGTATTGTCACTAGCGGAAAACAAGAGACCCAGTACTTC

d_call: .
clone_size: .
v_call: TRBV6-5
j_call: TRBJ1-3
cdr3_aa: CASSSTGHSSGNTIYF
cdr3_nt: TGTGCCAGCAGTTCGACAGGTCACTCCTCTGGAAACACCATATATTTT

d_call: TRBD2
clone_size: .
v_call: TRBV7-6
j_call: TRBJ2-7
cdr3_aa: CASSLARAGGPHEQYF
cdr3_nt: TGTGCCAGCAGCTTAGCGCGAGCGGGAGGGCCCCACGAGCAGTACTTC

d_call: .
clone_size: .
v_call: TRBV5-4
j_call: TRBJ1-2
cdr3_aa: CASSVRQVLNYGYTF
cdr3_nt: TGTGCCAGCAGCGTGCGACAAGTCCTTAACTATGGCTACACCTTC

d_call: .
clone_size: once
v_call: TRBV6-5
j_call: TRBJ2-5
cdr3_aa: CASSPDRQETQYF
cdr3_nt: TGTGCCAGCAGTCCCGACAGGCAAGAGACCCAGTACTTC